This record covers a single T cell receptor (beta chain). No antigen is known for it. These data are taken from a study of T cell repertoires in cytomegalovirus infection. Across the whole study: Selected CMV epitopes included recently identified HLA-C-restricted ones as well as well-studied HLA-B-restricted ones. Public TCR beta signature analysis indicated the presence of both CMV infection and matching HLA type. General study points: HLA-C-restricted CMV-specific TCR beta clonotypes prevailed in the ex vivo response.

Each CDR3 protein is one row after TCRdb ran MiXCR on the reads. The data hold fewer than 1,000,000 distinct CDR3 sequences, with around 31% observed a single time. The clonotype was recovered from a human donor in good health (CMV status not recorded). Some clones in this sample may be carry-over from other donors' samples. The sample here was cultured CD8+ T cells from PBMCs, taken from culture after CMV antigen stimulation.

CDR3 region: CASSKLEYQETQYF. CDR3 nucleotides: TGTGCCAGCAGTAAACTAGAGTACCAAGAGACCCAGTACTTC. V and J are TRBV27 and TRBJ2-5, with a weak D call TRBD2 (5 bases). Germline V CDR1 and CDR2: MNHEY, SMNVEV (reference sequence). Trimming took off 5 bases at V and 0 bases at J, with 10 bases between the two ends. This CDR3 has 14 residues.